The next 4 T cell receptor beta chains were all read from a single sample in a study of Ad26.COV2.S vaccination and SARS-CoV-2 variants. Treatment denoted: around 19 received Ad26.COV2.S at low or high dose, single or two shots; roughly five received placebo; per-sample allocation not given. Each sample was drawn 63 days after the first injection (of vaccine or placebo). The method was immunoSEQ multiplex PCR; TCRdb's version includes in-frame clones alone and lacks a portion of them. The table includes 300,000 to 500,000 clones, approximately 90% detected once. The sequencing here drew on peripheral blood, taken in a trial of Ad26.COV2.S vaccine versus placebo. These receptors all stem from a person aged 18-60 years who received the Ad26.COV2.S COVID-19 vaccine or a placebo.

This chain joins TRBV12-3 or TRBV12-4 and TRBJ1-4; unclear D gene. The length of the CDR3 is 12 residues. V was trimmed by 1 base and J by 7 bases, leaving 4 bases between them. The CDR3, as DNA: TGTGCCAGCAGTTTAGAGGGTGAAAAACTGTTTTTT. Protein: CASSLEGEKLFF.

The chain carries TRBV6-2 or TRBV6-3 and TRBJ2-7; D unresolved. V was clipped by 6 bases and J by 0 bases, with 12 bases between them. CDR3 length: 14 residues. Per the germline V gene, CDR1 is MNHEY and CDR2 is SVGEGT. CDR3 amino acids: CASRPTGSSYEQYF. DNA of the CDR3: TGTGCCAGCAGGCCTACCGGTAGCTCCTACGAGCAGTACTTC.

The chain employs TRBV11-2 and TRBJ2-7; possibly TRBD1 or TRBD2 for D (5 bases each). Germline lookup yields CDR1 SGHAT and CDR2 FQNNGV. Between the trimmed V and J ends, which lost 2 bases and 5 bases, there was a span of 19 bases. The CDR3 has 16 residues. The CDR3 DNA sequence: TGTGCCAGCAGCTTAAGGGGAGCAGGCGTTCGGAACGAGCAGTACTTC. It encodes CASSLRGAGVRNEQYF.

This clone occurred a few times. The CDR3 here is CASSLSGWNYGYTF. The CDR3 DNA follows: TGTGCCAGCAGCTTGTCAGGGTGGAACTATGGCTACACCTTC. The chain has TRBV5-6 and TRBJ1-2; maybe TRBD1 (5 bases). V lost 1 base, J lost 2 bases, and 9 bases lay in between. The CDR3 spans 14 residues. Germline V gene sequence: CDR1 SGHDT, CDR2 YYEEEE.